This T cell receptor beta chain is from a study of T cell responses to AZD1222 COVID-19 vaccine. Study-wide findings and caveats: The donor cohort was predominantly white British with a female majority, and clonal diversity may have been underestimated. Repertoire sampling occurred only after the peak T cell response. An increase in Spike-specific TCR breadth and depth was observed after two AZD1222 doses.

Trimming took off 0 bases at V and 3 bases at J, with 12 bases between the two ends. Germline-derived CDR1 and CDR2 are KGHSH and LQKENI. The CDR3 is made up of 16 amino acids. The method was immunoSEQ multiplex PCR; TCRdb's version includes in-frame clones alone and lacks a portion of them. The sample records 150,000 to 200,000 clones, 85% to 95% being singletons. Remarks on this clone: What it recognizes is unknown.

Sequenced here: peripheral blood, sampled 28 days after the second AZD1222 dose. The source of this sequence is an adult who received the AZD1222 COVID-19 vaccine. This chain joins TRBV18 and TRBJ1-3; possible D gene TRBD1, 5 bases. CDR3 DNA sequence: TGTGCCAGCTCACCACCGCTCGGGGGAGGTGGAAACACCATATATTTT. Translating it yields CASSPPLGGGGNTIYF.